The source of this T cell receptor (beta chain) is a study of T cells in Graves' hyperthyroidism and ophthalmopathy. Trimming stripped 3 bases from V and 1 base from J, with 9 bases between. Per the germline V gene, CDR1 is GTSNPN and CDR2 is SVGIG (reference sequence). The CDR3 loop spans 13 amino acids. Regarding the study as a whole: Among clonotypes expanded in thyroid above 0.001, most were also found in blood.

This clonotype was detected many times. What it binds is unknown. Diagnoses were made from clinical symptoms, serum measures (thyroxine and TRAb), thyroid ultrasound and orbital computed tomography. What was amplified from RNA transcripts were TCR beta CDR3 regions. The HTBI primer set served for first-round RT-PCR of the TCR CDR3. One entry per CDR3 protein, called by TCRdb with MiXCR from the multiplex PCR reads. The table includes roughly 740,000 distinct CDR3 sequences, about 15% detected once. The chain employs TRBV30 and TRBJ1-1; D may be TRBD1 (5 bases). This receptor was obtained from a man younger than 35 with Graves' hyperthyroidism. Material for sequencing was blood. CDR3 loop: CAWRWGGNTEAFF. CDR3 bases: TGTGCCTGGAGGTGGGGGGGGAACACTGAAGCTTTCTTT.